A single sample is the source of the 12 T cell receptor beta chains below, sequenced in a study of T cell responses to AZD1222 COVID-19 vaccine. Generated by immunoSEQ multiplex PCR, the TCRdb table keeps only in-frame clones and is missing some. Found here are roughly 120,000 clones, 87% of them singletons; the top ten hold approximately 7.5%. The sequences come from peripheral blood, collected on day 0 of AZD1222 vaccination. All receptors derive from an adult in good health.

This clone was counted a single time. V and J are TRBV7-8 and TRBJ2-5, with D unclear. In germline, CDR1 is SGHVS, CDR2 FQNEAQ. Trimming took off 4 bases at V and 1 base at J, with 7 bases between the two ends. This CDR3 has 13 amino acids. The CDR3: CASSSWPQETQYF. The CDR3 region has the DNA TGTGCCAGCAGCTCATGGCCCCAAGAGACCCAGTACTTC.

This sequence joins TRBV19 and TRBJ2-3, with D possibly matching TRBD2 (6 bases). Germline V gene sequence: CDR1 LNHDA, CDR2 SQIVND (reference sequence). CDR3 length equals 15 residues. V was trimmed by 2 bases and J by 0 bases, leaving 9 bases between them. In DNA, the CDR3 is TGTGCCAGTAGTATACGGGCGGGAAGCACAGATACGCAGTATTTT. Translation: CASSIRAGSTDTQYF. The whole variable domain, filled in from reference TRBV19 and TRBJ2-3, reads DGGITQSPKYLFRKEGQNVTLSCEQNLNHDAMYWYRQDPGQGLRLIYYSQIVNDFQKGDIAEGYSVSREKKESFPLTVTSAQKNPTAFYLCASSIRAGSTDTQYFGPGTRLTVL.

This clone has just one count. The chain employs TRBV6-5 and TRBJ2-5; a weak D match, TRBD2 (5 bases). The germline V gene has CDR1 MNHEY and CDR2 SVGAGI. The CDR3 runs 13 residues. The germline V and J ends were trimmed by 2 bases and 4 bases, with 8 bases remaining between them. Here the CDR3 DNA reads TGTGCCAGCAGTTACCGGGATCCAGAGACCCAGTACTTC. Its protein product is CASSYRDPETQYF.

Here the CDR3 reads CASSQELRGSNEQFF. As DNA, the CDR3 is TGTGCCAGCAGCCAAGAGTTGAGGGGGAGCAATGAGCAGTTCTTC. The V and J genes are TRBV4-2 and TRBJ2-1, with D possibly matching TRBD1 (6 bases). The V gene lost 0 bases and the J gene lost 6 bases, with 12 bases spanning the gap. This CDR3 is built from 15 residues. CDR1 is LGHNA and CDR2 is YNFKEQ in the germline V gene.

The chain carries TRBV28 and TRBJ1-1; 11 bases fit TRBD1. Germline lookup yields CDR1 MDHEN and CDR2 SYDVKM. The CDR3 has 15 amino acids. V shed 5 bases and J 1 base; nucleotides not matched to a gene: 3. CDR3 bases: TGTGCCAGCAGTGGACAGGGGGCTGGGAACACTGAAGCTTTCTTT. Translation: CASSGQGAGNTEAFF.

This clone came up once. V and J are TRBV30 and TRBJ1-2; tentative D call: TRBD1 (5 bases). The CDR3 covers 15 residues. V lost 1 base and J lost 6, with 18 bases in between. Germline values: CDR1 GTSNPN, CDR2 SVGIG (reference sequence). The CDR3 nucleotides are TGTGCCTGGAGTGAGGGGAGGGTCTGGTCGGATGGCTACACCTTC. Protein sequence: CAWSEGRVWSDGYTF. The whole variable domain, filled in from reference TRBV30 and TRBJ1-2, reads SQTIHQWPATLVQPVGSPLSLECTVEGTSNPNLYWYRQAAGRGLQLLFYSVGIGQISSEVPQNLSASRPQDRQFILSSKKLLLSDSGFYLCAWSEGRVWSDGYTFGSGTRLTVV.

The rearrangement uses TRBV7-9 and TRBJ1-1; D is possibly TRBD1 (6 bases). The V end was cut by 5 bases, the J end by 9 bases, with 13 bases between. The CDR3 has 12 amino acids. CDR1 and CDR2 from the germline V gene are SEHNR and FQNEAQ (reference sequence). The CDR3 DNA follows: TGTGCCAGCAGCCTCCGGGACACGCAAGCTTTCTTT. Protein sequence: CASSLRDTQAFF.

This clone has only a few counts. The CDR3 DNA reads TGTGCCAGCAGCCGATTTTCGGGGGCAGATTCACCCCTCCACTTT. The encoded protein is CASSRFSGADSPLHF. The rearrangement joins TRBV11-3 to TRBJ1-6, with D perhaps TRBD1 (6 bases). Germline V gene lookup returns CDR1 SGHNT and CDR2 YENEEA. The CDR3 loop spans 15 amino acids. The germline V and J ends were trimmed by 5 bases and 8 bases, with 16 bases remaining between them.

V and J are TRBV7-2 and TRBJ2-7; 8 bases line up with TRBD2. Trimming cost V 3 bases and J 3 bases; bases outside gene matches: 4. The germline CDR1 and CDR2 sequences are SGHTA and FQGNSA. This CDR3 comprises 14 residues. In DNA form, the CDR3 reads TGTGCCAGCAGCTTGGCGGCGGGGGGCTACGAGCAGTACTTC. Protein product: CASSLAAGGYEQYF. Filled out from reference TRBV7-2 and TRBJ2-7, the complete variable domain reads GAGVSQSPSNKVTEKGKDVELRCDPISGHTALYWYRQSLGQGLEFLIYFQGNSAPDKSGLPSDRFSAERTGGSVSTLTIQRTQQEDSAVYLCASSLAAGGYEQYFGPGTRLTVT.

V and J are TRBV9 and TRBJ1-2, with D possibly being TRBD1 (6 bases). The germline gives CDR1 SGDLS, CDR2 YYNGEE. Trimming pared 3 bases from V and 5 bases from J, leaving 17 bases between. This CDR3 region has 15 residues. CDR3 sequence reads: CASSEGVGGTYGYTF. CDR3 DNA sequence: TGTGCCAGCAGCGAGGGGGTAGGGGGAACTTATGGCTACACCTTC.

This clone was picked up one time. This chain joins TRBV5-4 and TRBJ1-2; the D gene is possibly TRBD1 (6 bases). V lost 1 base and J 8 bases, leaving 12 bases between the germline ends. Germline values: CDR1 SGHNT, CDR2 YYREEE (reference sequence). This CDR3 spans 13 amino acids. The CDR3 loop is CASSLRQDRGYTF. CDR3 DNA: TGTGCCAGCAGCTTGAGACAGGATCGCGGCTACACCTTC.

The chain recombines TRBV3-1 (or the pseudogene TRBV3-2) with TRBJ2-7; TRBD1 is a possible D gene (5 bases). V was pared by 4 bases and J by 2 bases, with 12 bases between. CDR3 length: 14 amino acids. CDR1 is LGHDT, CDR2 YNNKEL, per germline (reference sequence). CDR3 sequence: CASSPAQVTYEQYF. The CDR3 bases are TGTGCCAGCAGCCCAGCACAGGTAACCTACGAGCAGTACTTC.